The 11 T cell receptor beta chains presented below share a single source sample, sequenced in a study of cytomegalovirus exposure and HLA in healthy donors. This table comes from immunoSEQ multiplex PCR, and its TCRdb copy is limited to in-frame clones, with some not included. The sample shows around 350,000 clones, 86% of them seen only once. Input material: PBMCs. The receptor set was obtained from a woman between 18 and 29 years old in good health and CMV-seronegative.

The rearrangement uses TRBV5-1 and TRBJ2-1; D may be TRBD2 (6 bases). The CDR3 covers 13 residues. V was trimmed by 0 bases and J by 7 bases, leaving 8 bases between them. CDR1 and CDR2 from the germline V gene are SGHRS and YFSETQ. In DNA, the CDR3 is TGCGCCAGCAGCTTGGGGGCGGGGAATGAGCAGTTCTTC. Encoded protein: CASSLGAGNEQFF.

In DNA form, the CDR3 reads TGTGCCAGCAGTCTCCTCGAGGCTAGCGGGAGCAATGAGCAGTTCTTC. It codes for CASSLLEASGSNEQFF. The chain employs TRBV27 and TRBJ2-1, with TRBD2 identical over 10 bases. Trimming took 5 bases from V and 6 from J; bases not matched to a gene: 10. The CDR3 contains 16 residues. The germline gives CDR1 MNHEY, CDR2 SMNVEV (reference sequence).

This chain joins TRBV5-6 and TRBJ1-2, with TRBD1 matching over 7 bases. CDR1 and CDR2 (germline): SGHDT, YYEEEE. Losses at the gene ends were 2 bases for V and 3 bases for J; bases not matched to a gene: 4. CDR3 length equals 14 residues. CDR3 loop: CASSFPTGDYGYTF. The CDR3 bases are TGTGCCAGCAGCTTCCCAACAGGGGACTATGGCTACACCTTC.

The V gene is TRBV5-1, the J gene TRBJ1-1, with D unclear. The CDR3 consists of 14 residues. Germline assignment: CDR1 SGHRS and CDR2 YFSETQ. V dropped 2 bases and J dropped 4 bases, with 12 bases sitting between them. In nucleotides, the CDR3 is TGCGCCAGCAGCTTTCAGGCCCGGGGCACTGAAGCTTTCTTT. Amino acid sequence: CASSFQARGTEAFF.

The rearrangement joins TRBV14 to TRBJ2-1; 10 bases agree with TRBD1. Germline CDR1 SGHDN, CDR2 FVKESK. Unmatched junction bases numbered 8, after V lost 1 base and J lost 5 bases. This CDR3 spans 17 amino acids. CDR3 DNA sequence: TGTGCCAGCAGCCAAGCCGTGGACAGGGGGATGAACAATGAGCAGTTCTTC. It yields the protein CASSQAVDRGMNNEQFF. Full variable domain (remainder filled in from reference TRBV14 and TRBJ2-1): EAGVTQFPSHSVIEKGQTVTLRCDPISGHDNLYWYRRVMGKEIKFLLHFVKESKQDESGMPNNRFLAERTGGTYSTLKVQPAELEDSGVYFCASSQAVDRGMNNEQFFGPGTRLTVL.

The chain couples TRBV5-1 to TRBJ2-1, with D possibly matching TRBD2 (6 bases). This CDR3 has 15 amino acids. Germline lookup yields CDR1 SGHRS and CDR2 YFSETQ. V was clipped by 4 bases and J by 2 bases, with 13 bases between them. The chain's CDR3 is CASSLTSYTYNEQFF. CDR3 nucleotide sequence: TGCGCCAGCAGCCTAACTAGCTACACCTACAATGAGCAGTTCTTC.

The V call is TRBV5-6, the J call TRBJ1-1, with 8 bases aligning to TRBD1. V dropped 1 base and J dropped 0; count of bases not matched to a gene: 2. This CDR3 spans 15 amino acids. Germline loops: CDR1 SGHDT, CDR2 YYEEEE. The DNA of the CDR3 is TGTGCCAGCAGCTTGAGGACAGGGTTGAACACTGAAGCTTTCTTT. This codes for CASSLRTGLNTEAFF.

J is TRBJ1-2 and V is TRBV11-2; D possibly corresponds to TRBD1 (6 bases). The germline CDR1 and CDR2 sequences are SGHAT and FQNNGV. Trimming stripped 1 base from V and 4 bases from J, with 13 bases between. The CDR3 is made up of 15 amino acids. This CDR3 is CASSLVLTGPYGYTF. The DNA for the CDR3 is TGTGCCAGCAGCTTAGTTTTGACAGGACCCTATGGCTACACCTTC.

The genes are TRBV2 and TRBJ2-2, with D hard to call. The CDR3 loop spans 13 amino acids. V was cut by 8 bases and J by 5 bases, with 12 bases left in between. Germline lookup yields CDR1 SNHLY and CDR2 FYNNEI. CDR3: CASGLRQTGELFF. The CDR3 bases are TGTGCCAGCGGTTTGAGGCAGACCGGGGAGCTGTTTTTT. Based on the CDR3 plus reference TRBV2 and TRBJ2-2, the full variable domain is EPEVTQTPSHQVTQMGQEVILRCVPISNHLYFYWYRQILGQKVEFLVSFYNNEISEKSEIFDDQFSVERPDGSNFTLKIRSTKLEDSAMYFCASGLRQTGELFFGEGSRLTVL.

The chain employs TRBV6-1 and TRBJ2-5, with TRBD1 as a possible D gene (5 bases). The V gene's germline CDR1 is MNHNS and CDR2 SASEGT. This CDR3 region has 13 residues. V was pared by 5 bases and J by 1 base, with 8 bases between. The CDR3 nucleotides read TGTGCCAGCAGTATCAGGGTCCAAGAGACCCAGTACTTC. Protein: CASSIRVQETQYF.

The CDR3 loop is CASSIFGGISYEQYF. Written as DNA, the CDR3 is TGTGCCAGTAGTATCTTCGGCGGGATCTCCTACGAGCAGTACTTC. The genes are TRBV19 and TRBJ2-7; D possibly corresponds to TRBD2 (6 bases). Trimming took off 3 bases at V and 0 bases at J, with 12 bases between the two ends. The CDR3 has 15 amino acids. CDR1 is LNHDA and CDR2 is SQIVND in the germline V gene (reference sequence).